Each of the 9 T cell receptor beta chains below was sequenced from the same sample in a study of blood T cells in healthy people across ages. Sample-barcoded 5' priming and a J-beta primer mix drove a second PCR of about 6 to 12 cycles. One entry per CDR3 protein results from TCRdb running MiXCR on the 5' RACE reads. This sample has 980,000 or so distinct CDR3 sequences, with about 44% found just once. Material: blood. These receptors were collected from a man aged 25-45 years in good health.

This rearrangement joins TRBV7-9 to TRBJ2-5; D not resolved. The CDR3 has 14 amino acids. Per the germline V gene, CDR1 is SEHNR and CDR2 is FQNEAQ (reference sequence). The germline V and J ends were trimmed by 1 base and 6 bases, with 12 bases remaining between them. CDR3 loop: CASSLVAGPKTQYF. Here the CDR3 DNA reads TGTGCCAGCAGCTTAGTGGCTGGCCCCAAGACCCAGTACTTC.

The table lists this clonotype with many counts. Sequence at one end of the junction differs from germline and may be a read error. The chain carries TRBV4-3 and TRBJ2-1; D perhaps matches TRBD1 (6 bases). CDR3 size: 15 residues. Per the germline V gene, CDR1 is LGHNA and CDR2 is YSLEER. Written as DNA, the CDR3 is TGTGCCAGCAGCCAGGGCACAGGGTCCTACAATGAGCAGTTCTTC. As protein: CASSQGTGSYNEQFF.

This clonotype was observed a few times. This rearrangement joins TRBV2 to TRBJ2-4, with D possibly being TRBD2 (5 bases). The CDR3 totals 13 residues. V was cut by 3 bases and J by 7 bases, with 10 bases left in between. Germline V gene sequence: CDR1 SNHLY, CDR2 FYNNEI. CDR3 loop: CASSEEVLNIQYF. For the CDR3, the DNA is TGTGCCAGCAGTGAGGAGGTATTGAACATTCAGTACTTC.

V is TRBV5-1 and J is TRBJ2-5, with D unresolved. The CDR3 runs 15 residues. Trimming removed 0 bases from V and 5 bases from J, with 14 bases in between. CDR1 and CDR2 from the germline V gene are SGHRS and YFSETQ. CDR3 sequence (DNA): TGCGCCAGCAGCTTGGAAGGCAGTCCCGCCGAGACCCAGTACTTC. This translates into CASSLEGSPAETQYF.

The chain has TRBV12-3 or TRBV12-4 and TRBJ2-5; D not certain. V was pared by 7 bases and J by 2 bases, with 17 bases between. The CDR3 extends over 15 amino acids. In DNA form, the CDR3 reads TGTGCCAGCACCCCCGAGTGGGTTCGACAAGAGACCCAGTACTTC. Its protein is CASTPEWVRQETQYF.

The rearrangement uses TRBV20-1 and TRBJ2-7; D perhaps matches TRBD1 (6 bases). Trimming cost V 4 bases and J 3 bases, with 16 bases left between them. The CDR3 is made up of 14 amino acids. Germline CDR1 is DFQATT and CDR2 is SNEGSKA (reference sequence). The CDR3 coding sequence is TGCAGTGCTAATCAGGACAGTGACCTCTACGAGCAGTACTTC. Protein sequence: CSANQDSDLYEQYF.

The chain uses TRBV5-1 and TRBJ2-5; D not certain. With 2 bases removed from V and 5 bases from J, the gap between germline ends came to 13 bases. The V gene's germline CDR1 is SGHRS and CDR2 YFSETQ. The CDR3 is 14 amino acids. The CDR3 region has the DNA TGCGCCAGCAGCTTTTCCGAGGCGGTGGAGACCCAGTACTTC. The encoded protein is CASSFSEAVETQYF.

V gene TRBV28 combines with J gene TRBJ1-1; D ambiguous. Germline V gives CDR1 MDHEN, CDR2 SYDVKM. V lost 7 bases, J lost 1 base, and 7 bases lay in between. The CDR3 is made up of 12 amino acids. This CDR3 reads CASIGGNTEAFF. The DNA of the CDR3 is TGTGCCAGCATTGGCGGGAACACTGAAGCTTTCTTT.

The V and J genes are TRBV7-9 and TRBJ1-6; weak D call: TRBD1 (5 bases). The CDR3 is 15 amino acids. In germline, CDR1 is SEHNR, CDR2 FQNEAQ (reference sequence). Trimming pared 5 bases from V and 9 bases from J, leaving 17 bases between. Here the CDR3 DNA reads TGTGCCAGCAGCCTCGACAGCGTTAGAGGTTCACCCCTCCACTTT. It codes for CASSLDSVRGSPLHF.